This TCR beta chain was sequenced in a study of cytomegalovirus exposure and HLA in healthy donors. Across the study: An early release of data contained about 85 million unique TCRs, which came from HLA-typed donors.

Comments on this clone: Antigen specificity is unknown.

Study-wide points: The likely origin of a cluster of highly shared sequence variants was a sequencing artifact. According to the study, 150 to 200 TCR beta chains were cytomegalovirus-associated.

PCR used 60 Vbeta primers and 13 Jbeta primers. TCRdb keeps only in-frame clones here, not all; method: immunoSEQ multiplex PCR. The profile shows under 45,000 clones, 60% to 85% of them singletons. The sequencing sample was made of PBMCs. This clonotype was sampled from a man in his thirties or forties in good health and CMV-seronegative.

CDR3 region: CASRPGQGIAKNIQYF. CDR3 bases: TGTGCCAGCAGGCCGGGACAGGGAATAGCCAAAAACATTCAGTACTTC. The J gene is TRBJ2-4, the V gene TRBV28; 9 bases match TRBD1. The length of the CDR3 is 16 residues. Germline loops: CDR1 MDHEN, CDR2 SYDVKM. Trimming removed 6 bases from V and 0 bases from J; junction bases left unmatched: 6.